One and the same sample provided the 5 T cell receptor beta chains below, sequenced in a study of identifying expanded T cells in peripheral blood. Sequencing was performed with immunoSEQ multiplex PCR; in TCRdb, only in-frame clones are kept and a portion is missing. The data contain roughly 90,000 clones, approximately 85% of them singletons. Sequencing was done on a sample of blood. These receptors were collected from a person aged 18-69 years in good health.

V and J are TRBV7-8 and TRBJ1-5; no definite D call. The CDR3 is 14 residues long. Per germline, CDR1 SGHVS and CDR2 FQNEAQ. Trimming shortened V by 4 bases and J by 4 bases, and 11 bases separated the two germline ends. CDR3 nucleotides: TGTGCCAGCAGCTCCCGACCCCTTAATCAGCCCCAGCATTTT. Protein sequence: CASSSRPLNQPQHF.

The chain has TRBV7-6 and TRBJ2-3; 8 bases are a match to TRBD2. The V segment lost 0 bases and the J segment 1 base; nucleotides outside the gene matches: 3. Germline values: CDR1 SGHVS, CDR2 FNYEAQ. This CDR3 contains 16 residues. The CDR3 reads CASSLAAGGGTDTQYF. CDR3 DNA: TGTGCCAGCAGCTTAGCCGCCGGGGGGGGCACAGATACGCAGTATTTT.

This clone was picked up one time. The chain carries TRBV18 and TRBJ2-6, with 10 bases lining up with TRBD1. Per germline, CDR1 KGHSH and CDR2 LQKENI. CDR3 length equals 14 residues. The J segment lost 8 bases and the V segment lost 7 bases, leaving 5 bases of the junction unmatched. The CDR3 DNA follows: TGTGCCAGCTACCAGGGACAGGGGACCAACGTCCTGACTTTC. Translated, it gives CASYQGQGTNVLTF. Full variable domain (rest looked up from reference TRBV18 and TRBJ2-6): NAGVMQNPRHLVRRRGQEARLRCSPMKGHSHVYWYRQLPEEGLKFMVYLQKENIIDESGMPKERFSAEFPKEGPSILRIQQVVRGDSAAYFCASYQGQGTNVLTFGAGSRLTVL.

The chain is built from TRBV20-1 and TRBJ2-3; D may be TRBD2 (6 bases). Trimming pared 7 bases from V and 8 bases from J, leaving 13 bases between. The CDR3 is 11 residues long. Looked up from germline, CDR1 is DFQATT and CDR2 is SNEGSKA (reference sequence). CDR3 sequence reads: CSVNGGGTQYF. CDR3 DNA: TGCAGTGTTAACGGGGGAGGTACGCAGTATTTT.

The rearrangement links TRBV23-1 to TRBJ2-1; 10 positions match TRBD2. TRBV23-1 is filed as an ORF, its function uncertain. The junction had 8 bases not matched to a gene; V was cut back by 4 bases and J by 5 bases. The CDR3 totals 16 residues. CDR3 DNA sequence: TGCGCCAGCAGTCCCCCGACTAGCGGGCCAAACAATGAGCAGTTCTTC. Its protein is CASSPPTSGPNNEQFF.